The next 25 T cell receptor beta chains were all read from a single sample in a study of blood T cells in healthy people across ages. For the second PCR, which ran for roughly 7 to 11 cycles, a sample-barcoded 5' primer and a J-beta primer mix were used. Each CDR3 protein gets one entry after TCRdb re-called the 5' RACE reads with MiXCR. The sample contains about 1 million distinct CDR3 sequences, under 30% of which appear only once. These same data were also listed under a study on T cells of mothers and their children.

The sample taken for sequencing was blood. The receptors derive from a girl aged 2-9 years in good health.

This clonotype has more than one count but fewer than ten. This chain links TRBV7-9 with TRBJ2-7; D is possibly TRBD1 (6 bases). CDR3 length: 13 residues. CDR1 is SEHNR and CDR2 is FQNEAQ in the germline V gene (reference sequence). The V gene lost 5 bases and the J gene lost 4 bases, with 12 bases spanning the gap. The CDR3 DNA reads as TGTGCCAGCAGCACAGGGAATTCATACGAGCAGTACTTC. This translates into CASSTGNSYEQYF.

V gene TRBV3-1 combines with J gene TRBJ2-5; 7 nucleotides line up with TRBD2. The J segment lost 3 bases and the V segment lost 0 bases, leaving 7 bases of the junction unmatched. CDR1 and CDR2 from the germline V gene are LGHDT and YNNKEL (reference sequence). This CDR3 region has 16 residues. The CDR3 protein is CASSQDWQLAKETQYF. In DNA form, the CDR3 reads TGTGCCAGCAGCCAAGATTGGCAACTAGCGAAAGAGACCCAGTACTTC.

This clonotype was picked up a small number of times. V and J are TRBV10-3 and TRBJ2-7; D is ambiguous. The CDR3 is 11 amino acids. The V end was cut by 0 bases, the J end by 5 bases, with 2 bases between. Per germline, CDR1 ENHRY and CDR2 SYGVKD. CDR3 protein: CAISESDEQYF. CDR3 nucleotide sequence: TGTGCCATCAGTGAGTCTGACGAGCAGTACTTC.

The chain has TRBV28 and TRBJ2-7, with no clear D. This CDR3 comprises 16 residues. V was clipped by 9 bases and J by 0 bases, with 21 bases between them. The germline CDR1 and CDR2 sequences are MDHEN and SYDVKM. CDR3 sequence reads: CASSEISLGFSYEQYF. DNA for the CDR3: TGTGCCAGTTCAGAGATCTCCCTTGGCTTCTCCTACGAGCAGTACTTC.

This clonotype was counted many times. This chain uses TRBV12-3 or TRBV12-4 with TRBJ1-3; D gene ambiguous. The V and J ends lost 4 bases and 2 bases respectively, with 0 bases between them. This CDR3 is built from 11 residues. The CDR3 sequence is CASSSGNTIYF. The CDR3 DNA sequence: TGTGCCAGCAGTTCTGGAAACACCATATATTTT.

This clonotype was detected a few times. The genes are TRBV7-9 and TRBJ2-2; no clear D. The germline V gene encodes CDR1 SEHNR and CDR2 FQNEAQ (reference sequence). The CDR3 runs to 12 residues. V lost 8 bases and J 6 bases, leaving 10 bases between the germline ends. The CDR3 DNA follows: TGTGCCAGCGAGGTTGGGGCCGGGGAGCTGTTTTTT. It yields the protein CASEVGAGELFF.

This clonotype was counted a few times. CDR3 DNA: TGTGCCAGCAGCTTAGTCTCGGCTAGCGGGGGAGATACGCAGTATTTT. Protein: CASSLVSASGGDTQYF. V and J are TRBV7-2 and TRBJ2-3, with 10 positions matching TRBD2. Germline V gives CDR1 SGHTA, CDR2 FQGNSA. Trimming took 1 base from V and 5 from J; bases not matched to a gene: 6. The length of the CDR3 is 16 residues.

This clonotype was detected only a few times. V gene TRBV29-1 combines with J gene TRBJ1-2, with no clear D. The V gene lost 2 bases and the J gene lost 5 bases, with 15 bases spanning the gap. The germline V gene has CDR1 SQVTM and CDR2 ANQGSEA. This CDR3 has 14 amino acids. CDR3 sequence reads: CSVELWPRKYGYTF. DNA of the CDR3: TGCAGCGTTGAACTGTGGCCCAGGAAGTATGGCTACACCTTC. The variable domain in full, completed from reference TRBV29-1 and TRBJ1-2, reads SAVISQKPSRDICQRGTSLTIQCQVDSQVTMMFWYRQQPGQSLTLIATANQGSEATYESGFVIDKFPISRPNLTFSTLTVSNMSPEDSSIYLCSVELWPRKYGYTFGSGTRLTVV.

The CDR3 bases are TGTGCCAGCAGCTGGGGACTAGCGGGGAGTGAGCAGTTCTTC. Translated: CASSWGLAGSEQFF. The chain uses TRBV7-2 and TRBJ2-1, with 13 bases fitting TRBD2. V shed 4 bases and J 9 bases; nucleotides not matched to a gene: 3. There are 14 residues in the CDR3. Germline lookup yields CDR1 SGHTA and CDR2 FQGNSA.

A few counts support this clonotype. This chain links TRBV20-1 with TRBJ2-2; D uncertain. The CDR3 covers 12 residues. Germline values: CDR1 DFQATT, CDR2 SNEGSKA (reference sequence). V lost 3 bases and J 4 bases, leaving 6 bases between the germline ends. CDR3 DNA sequence: TGCAGTGCTAGGTCGGGCACCGGGGAGCTGTTTTTT. The encoded protein is CSARSGTGELFF.

This clonotype was found many times. This sequence joins TRBV11-3 and TRBJ2-2; 8 bases match TRBD1. The V and J ends lost 5 bases and 1 base, in that order; junction bases with no gene match: 3. CDR3 length: 15 residues. In germline, CDR1 is SGHNT, CDR2 YENEEA. The CDR3 coding sequence is TGTGCCAGCAGCCCAGGACAGGGGAACACCGGGGAGCTGTTTTTT. It yields the protein CASSPGQGNTGELFF. The complete variable domain, with remaining parts taken from reference TRBV11-3 and TRBJ2-2, reads EAGVVQSPRYKIIEKKQPVAFWCNPISGHNTLYWYLQNLGQGPELLIRYENEEAVDDSQLPKDRFSAERLKGVDSTLKIQPAELGDSAVYLCASSPGQGNTGELFFGEGSRLTVL.

This clonotype has more than one count but fewer than ten. This chain connects TRBV29-1 to TRBJ2-7, with TRBD2 identical over 7 bases. The CDR3 has 14 amino acids. From germline, CDR1 is SQVTM and CDR2 ANQGSEA. V trimming: 8 bases; J trimming: 4 bases; junction bases outside the gene matches: 14. This chain's CDR3 is CSCRLDGGSYEQYF. The CDR3 region has the DNA TGCAGCTGCAGACTTGACGGGGGGAGTTACGAGCAGTACTTC.

This clonotype was seen a few times. The chain joins TRBV10-3 to TRBJ1-6; no definite D call. From germline, CDR1 is ENHRY and CDR2 SYGVKD. V gave up 2 bases and J gave up 9 bases, with 8 bases separating them. The CDR3 has 13 residues. The CDR3 protein is CAISERAFSPLHF. The CDR3 DNA reads TGTGCCATCAGTGAGAGGGCTTTTTCACCCCTCCACTTT.

J is TRBJ2-7 and V is TRBV4-1; TRBD1 matches 9 bases. The ends lost 2 bases at V and 5 bases at J; junction bases unmatched: 10. Germline-derived CDR1 and CDR2 are MGHRA and YSYEKL. This CDR3 has 16 amino acids. The CDR3 is CASSQPGQGAFHEQYF. CDR3 in DNA: TGCGCCAGCAGCCAACCGGGACAGGGCGCTTTTCACGAGCAGTACTTC.

The chain is built from TRBV7-9 and TRBJ1-1; D ambiguous. Between the trimmed V and J ends, which lost 7 bases and 2 bases, there was a span of 8 bases. Per the germline V gene, CDR1 is SEHNR and CDR2 is FQNEAQ (reference sequence). The length of the CDR3 is 12 residues. The CDR3: CASTLDNTEAFF. The CDR3 DNA reads TGTGCCAGCACCTTGGACAACACTGAAGCTTTCTTT.

The sample holds a few counts of this clonotype. The chain has TRBV7-9 and TRBJ1-2; TRBD1 aligns across 11 bases. The germline V gene encodes CDR1 SEHNR and CDR2 FQNEAQ (reference sequence). CDR3 size: 18 residues. Trimming removed 5 bases from V and 4 bases from J; junction bases left unmatched: 15. CDR3 loop: CASSPVGTDRGRTYGYTF. CDR3 coding DNA: TGTGCCAGCAGCCCGGTTGGGACGGACAGGGGGCGGACCTATGGCTACACCTTC.

The J gene is TRBJ2-2, the V gene TRBV10-1; no definite D call. CDR1 is WNHNN and CDR2 is SYGVQD in the germline V gene (reference sequence). V was pared by 3 bases and J by 4 bases, with 9 bases between. The CDR3 totals 14 residues. CDR3 bases: TGCGCCAGCAGTGACACAGCAGGCACCGGGGAGCTGTTTTTT. It codes for CASSDTAGTGELFF.

This clonotype was seen a handful of times. V usage is TRBV7-9 and J usage is TRBJ2-1, with TRBD1 matching 9 bases. With the DNA end fitting TRBJ2-7 better, the J assignment may be wrong. Germline CDR1 SEHNR, CDR2 FQNEAQ (reference sequence). The length of the CDR3 is 14 residues. The CDR3 nucleotides read TGTGCCAGCAGCTTAGAGACAGGGGGGAACGAGCAGTACTTC. This encodes CASSLETGGNEQYF.

This clonotype was detected a few times. The V gene is TRBV5-5, the J gene TRBJ2-7; 7 nucleotides line up with TRBD1. V gave up 3 bases and J gave up 0 bases; unmatched junction bases: 6. CDR1 and CDR2 from the germline V gene are SGHKS and YYEKEE (reference sequence). The CDR3 has 15 residues. CDR3 sequence: CASSSRRGISYEQYF. The CDR3 DNA reads as TGTGCCAGCAGCTCGCGCAGGGGGATCTCCTACGAGCAGTACTTC.

The V and J genes are TRBV14 and TRBJ1-1, with no clear D. The CDR3 has 13 residues. Per the germline V gene, CDR1 is SGHDN and CDR2 is FVKESK. Trimming removed 1 base at V and 3 bases at J, with 6 bases between. CDR3 coding DNA: TGTGCCAGCAGCCAAGTGAGGTACACTGAAGCTTTCTTT. It translates to CASSQVRYTEAFF.

This clonotype was picked up a small number of times. The junction departs from the called germline gene at one end, perhaps through a read error. The chain carries TRBV28 and TRBJ2-3; unclear D gene. Germline V CDR1 and CDR2: MDHEN, SYDVKM. CDR3 size: 8 residues. CDR3 coding DNA: TGTGCCGGCAGTTTACCGTATTTT. Translating gives CAGSLPYF.

The chain employs TRBV29-1 and TRBJ1-5; D unresolved. The CDR3 is made up of 15 amino acids. The ends were cut back, 1 base at V and 0 bases at J, with 10 bases in the middle. Germline CDR1 SQVTM, CDR2 ANQGSEA. The CDR3 sequence: CSVEGTGNSNQPQHF. The CDR3 nucleotides are TGCAGCGTTGAAGGGACGGGAAATAGCAATCAGCCCCAGCATTTT. Combining the CDR3 with reference TRBV29-1 and TRBJ1-5 gives the whole variable domain SAVISQKPSRDICQRGTSLTIQCQVDSQVTMMFWYRQQPGQSLTLIATANQGSEATYESGFVIDKFPISRPNLTFSTLTVSNMSPEDSSIYLCSVEGTGNSNQPQHFGDGTRLSIL.

This clonotype has at least ten counts. The rearrangement uses TRBV4-3 and TRBJ2-6; D unclear. This CDR3 region has 15 residues. Trimming left V 1 base short and J 0 bases short, with 4 bases between. CDR1 and CDR2 from the germline V gene are LGHNA and YSLEER. The CDR3 region is CASSQGRSGANVLTF. The CDR3 bases are TGCGCCAGCAGCCAAGGCCGCTCTGGGGCCAACGTCCTGACTTTC.

This clonotype has just a few counts. The V gene is TRBV24-1, the J gene TRBJ2-1, with 12 bases lining up with TRBD2. Per germline, CDR1 KGHDR and CDR2 SFDVKD. Germline trimming cut 4 bases from V and 4 bases from J; bases unmatched to any gene: 7. The CDR3 is 17 residues long. Here the CDR3 DNA reads TGTGCCACCAGTGACCCTCGGACTAGCGGGGATTACAATGAGCAGTTCTTC. It encodes CATSDPRTSGDYNEQFF.

There are a few counts of this clonotype. The V and J genes are TRBV4-3 and TRBJ1-2; no firm D call. The CDR3 runs 17 residues. Looked up from germline, CDR1 is LGHNA and CDR2 is YSLEER. V was clipped by 0 bases and J by 3 bases, with 17 bases between them. Here the CDR3 DNA reads TGCGCCAGCAGCCAAGATTTTGGGGATCATTTGTACTATGGCTACACCTTC. This translates into CASSQDFGDHLYYGYTF.